The 26 T cell receptor beta chains in this list originate from one sample, sequenced in a study of CD8 T cells in ankylosing spondylitis. TCRdb reprocessed the 5' RACE reads via MiXCR and lists one record per CDR3 protein. The sample holds 130,000 or so distinct CDR3 sequences, over 6.5% seen once. Sequencing was done on a sample of blood, either unsorted or a sorted T cell fraction (not recorded which). The receptors derive from a male donor with ankylosing spondylitis or in good health (not recorded which).

This clonotype appeared many times. This chain links TRBV10-3 with TRBJ1-3, with no clear D. V was pared by 6 bases and J by 3 bases, with 9 bases between. The germline V gene encodes CDR1 ENHRY and CDR2 SYGVKD. CDR3 length equals 13 residues. The CDR3 protein is CAIRGEYGNTIYF. CDR3 nucleotide sequence: TGTGCCATCAGGGGCGAGTATGGAAACACCATATATTTT.

Many counts were recorded for this clonotype. CDR3 sequence (DNA): TGCGCCAGCAGCCAAGATCGTGGTCACAGAGATCAATTAGCCCAGTACTTC. Translation: CASSQDRGHRDQLAQYF. The rearrangement joins TRBV4-1 to TRBJ2-5; D unresolved. V gave up 0 bases and J gave up 9 bases, with 23 bases separating them. The CDR3 length is 17 residues. Germline lookup yields CDR1 MGHRA and CDR2 YSYEKL.

This clonotype was seen ten or more times. The CDR3 is CASSNRDRGLGQPQHF. CDR3 bases: TGTGCCAGCAGTAACCGGGACAGGGGATTGGGTCAGCCCCAGCATTTT. The chain has TRBV7-9 and TRBJ1-5, with 10 bases fitting TRBD1. CDR3 length: 16 amino acids. CDR1 and CDR2 (germline): SEHNR, FQNEAQ (reference sequence). With V trimmed by 6 bases and J by 6 bases, 11 bases remained unmatched.

Ten or more counts support this clonotype. The V call is TRBV25-1, the J call TRBJ1-1; TRBD1 might be the D (5 bases). V lost 4 bases and J 11 bases, leaving 17 bases between the germline ends. From germline, CDR1 is MGHDK and CDR2 SYGVNS. There are 13 residues in the CDR3. The CDR3 loop reads CASSVTGAAEAFF. Here the CDR3 DNA reads TGTGCCAGCAGTGTTACAGGCGCGGCGGAGGCTTTCTTT.

In this sample, this clonotype turned up many times. The rearrangement links TRBV9 to TRBJ1-5; 9 bases are shared with TRBD1. This CDR3 is 16 amino acids long. CDR1 is SGDLS and CDR2 is YYNGEE in the germline V gene. Losses at the gene ends were 0 bases for V and 1 base for J; bases not matched to a gene: 2. CDR3 loop: CASSVGGQGSNQPQHF. The CDR3 nucleotides are TGTGCCAGCAGCGTAGGGGGACAGGGAAGCAATCAGCCCCAGCATTTT.

The rearrangement links TRBV25-1 to TRBJ2-6; D is perhaps TRBD1 (5 bases). V lost 6 bases, J lost 0 bases, and 15 bases lay in between. The germline V gene encodes CDR1 MGHDK and CDR2 SYGVNS. CDR3 length: 17 residues. The CDR3 nucleotides are TGTGCCAGCAGATTGGGGCGGTCGGTCTCTGGGGCCAACGTCCTGACTTTC. Amino acids: CASRLGRSVSGANVLTF.

In this sample, this clonotype turned up many times. This chain uses TRBV10-3 with TRBJ2-7, with 8 bases fitting TRBD2. Germline V gene sequence: CDR1 ENHRY, CDR2 SYGVKD. Trimming cost V 8 bases and J 1 base; bases outside gene matches: 7. This CDR3 region has 14 residues. CDR3 sequence reads: CAIRSGKRSYEQYF. CDR3 DNA sequence: TGTGCCATCCGTAGCGGGAAGAGGTCCTACGAGCAGTACTTC.

This clonotype has at least ten counts. The chain joins TRBV29-1 to TRBJ1-2; 9 nucleotides align to TRBD1. Germline lookup yields CDR1 SQVTM and CDR2 ANQGSEA. Trimming cost V 6 bases and J 4 bases; bases outside gene matches: 3. The CDR3 covers 12 residues. CDR3 coding DNA: TGCAGCGTCGAGGGACAGGGCTATGGCTACACCTTC. As protein: CSVEGQGYGYTF.

The sample holds many counts of this clonotype. V is TRBV29-1 and J is TRBJ2-3, with D hard to call. This CDR3 contains 14 residues. V gave up 3 bases and J gave up 0 bases, with 10 bases separating them. Germline CDR1 and CDR2: SQVTM and ANQGSEA. CDR3 in DNA: TGCAGCGTTGACGGACGACCTAGCACAGATACGCAGTATTTT. The encoded protein is CSVDGRPSTDTQYF.

This clonotype was counted between two and nine times. The chain links TRBV10-3 to TRBJ1-1; the match to TRBD1 covers 7 bases. Germline V gives CDR1 ENHRY, CDR2 SYGVKD. V lost 10 bases to trimming and J lost 7 bases; unmatched junction nucleotides: 9. The length of the CDR3 is 12 residues. The CDR3 protein is CATLGRDSEAFF. CDR3 in DNA: TGTGCCACCCTGGGGCGGGACAGTGAAGCTTTCTTT.

This clonotype was counted ten times or more. The V and J genes are TRBV7-9 and TRBJ2-2; D gene ambiguous. Per the germline V gene, CDR1 is SEHNR and CDR2 is FQNEAQ (reference sequence). The V end lost 4 bases, the J end lost 4 bases, and 10 bases lay between the germline ends. This CDR3 has 14 residues. The CDR3 region is CASSSTIITGELFF. In DNA, the CDR3 is TGTGCCAGCAGCTCGACCATAATCACCGGGGAGCTGTTTTTT.

In this sample, this clonotype turned up many times. The J gene is TRBJ2-1, the V gene TRBV7-2; D is possibly TRBD1 (6 bases). The CDR3 runs to 16 residues. The V end was cut by 5 bases, the J end by 9 bases, with 23 bases between. The germline gives CDR1 SGHTA, CDR2 FQGNSA. The DNA of the CDR3 is TGTGCCAGCAGCCTAACAGGGACATACCCGTTAGGTGAGCAGTTCTTC. Amino acids: CASSLTGTYPLGEQFF.

This clonotype was found many times. The chain links TRBV20-1 to TRBJ2-5; 11 bases agree with TRBD2. CDR1 and CDR2 (germline): DFQATT, SNEGSKA (reference sequence). CDR3 length: 16 amino acids. Losses at the gene ends were 0 bases for V and 4 bases for J; bases not matched to a gene: 7. This chain's CDR3 is CSARDVTSGGGETQYF. The CDR3 DNA is TGCAGTGCTAGAGATGTTACTAGCGGGGGTGGAGAGACCCAGTACTTC.

Ten or more counts support this clonotype. The chain uses TRBV12-3 or TRBV12-4 and TRBJ2-1; 7 bases fit TRBD1. The ends lost 3 bases at V and 4 bases at J; junction bases unmatched: 6. This CDR3 has 15 amino acids. CDR3 DNA: TGTGCCAGCAGTTTTGAACAGGGGTTTTACAATGAGCAGTTCTTC. It is translated as CASSFEQGFYNEQFF.

This clonotype was observed many times. The V call is TRBV12-3 or TRBV12-4, the J call TRBJ2-2, with TRBD2 identical over 8 bases. CDR3 length equals 15 residues. V lost 3 bases to trimming and J lost 8 bases; unmatched junction nucleotides: 8. CDR3 protein: CASSFQVAGLGELFF. For the CDR3, the DNA is TGTGCCAGCAGTTTTCAAGTAGCGGGACTTGGGGAGCTGTTTTTT.

This clonotype was recorded only once. This may be a read error, as it is one base from a much larger clone. The rearrangement links TRBV12-3 or TRBV12-4 to TRBJ2-2; D not certain. This CDR3 has 14 amino acids. Trimming took 8 bases from V and 1 from J, leaving 11 bases between them. Here the CDR3 DNA reads TGTGCCAGCGCCACCGGACGGAACACCGGGGAGCTGTTTTTT. Its translation is CASATGRNTGELFF.

At least ten counts were recorded for this clonotype. The V gene is TRBV6-2 or TRBV6-3, the J gene TRBJ2-3; possibly TRBD2 for D (5 bases). Germline CDR1 is MNHEY and CDR2 is SVGEGT. Between the trimmed V and J ends, which lost 8 bases and 3 bases, there was a span of 15 bases. The CDR3 runs 14 residues. Here the CDR3 DNA reads TGTGCCAGCCGAACGGGAACCGCGACAGATACGCAGTATTTT. Translated: CASRTGTATDTQYF.

This clonotype was detected ten times or more. The chain carries TRBV4-1 and TRBJ2-1; 9 bases agree with TRBD2. This CDR3 contains 16 residues. V shed 5 bases and J 5 bases; nucleotides not matched to a gene: 10. The V gene's germline CDR1 is MGHRA and CDR2 YSYEKL. CDR3 protein: CASSKQTRTSDNEQFF. CDR3 nucleotide sequence: TGCGCCAGCAGCAAGCAGACCAGGACTAGCGACAATGAGCAGTTCTTC.

This clonotype was seen many times. The rearrangement uses TRBV29-1 and TRBJ1-4; no clear D gene. Trimming took off 6 bases at V and 2 bases at J, with 13 bases between the two ends. Germline V gene data show CDR1 as SQVTM and CDR2 as ANQGSEA. This CDR3 is 14 amino acids long. The CDR3 DNA reads TGCAGCGTCGGAACCAGTTTGACTAATGAAAAACTGTTTTTT. It translates to CSVGTSLTNEKLFF.

The sample holds many counts of this clonotype. The V call is TRBV5-6, the J call TRBJ2-1; D uncertain. The V end lost 4 bases, the J end lost 3 bases, and 14 bases lay between the germline ends. The germline gives CDR1 SGHDT, CDR2 YYEEEE. The CDR3 sequence is 15 residues long. This CDR3 reads CASSARLVRYNEQFF. The CDR3 DNA is TGTGCCAGCAGCGCTCGCCTAGTTCGCTACAATGAGCAGTTCTTC.

Ten or more counts support this clonotype. The rearrangement links TRBV7-2 to TRBJ2-7, with 7 positions matching TRBD2. Germline V CDR1 and CDR2: SGHTA, FQGNSA. J was trimmed by 4 bases and V by 8 bases; bases with no gene match: 11. The CDR3 consists of 14 residues. CDR3 coding DNA: TGTGCCAGCTCATCTACGCGGGGAGGGTACGAGCAGTACTTC. This sequence encodes CASSSTRGGYEQYF. Variable domain in full (rest from reference TRBV7-2 and TRBJ2-7): GAGVSQSPSNKVTEKGKDVELRCDPISGHTALYWYRQSLGQGLEFLIYFQGNSAPDKSGLPSDRFSAERTGGSVSTLTIQRTQQEDSAVYLCASSSTRGGYEQYFGPGTRLTVT.

The chain has TRBV13 and TRBJ2-1, with D uncertain. V lost 3 bases and J 2 bases, leaving 8 bases between the germline ends. The CDR3 loop spans 14 amino acids. Germline lookup yields CDR1 PRHDT and CDR2 FYEKMQ (reference sequence). The DNA for the CDR3 is TGTGCCAGCAGCTTCCGGCTCGCCTACAATGAGCAGTTCTTC. The encoded protein is CASSFRLAYNEQFF.

The chain couples TRBV30 to TRBJ1-2, with D unclear. This CDR3 has 13 amino acids. The V gene's germline CDR1 is GTSNPN and CDR2 SVGIG (reference sequence). The V end was cut by 2 bases, the J end by 1 base, with 8 bases between. CDR3 loop: CAWSIGSNYGYTF. The CDR3 bases are TGTGCCTGGAGTATTGGCAGTAACTATGGCTACACCTTC.

This clonotype showed up many times. The chain carries TRBV7-2 and TRBJ2-3, with a weak D call TRBD1 (5 bases). V lost 2 bases and J 1 base, leaving 10 bases between the germline ends. Per the germline V gene, CDR1 is SGHTA and CDR2 is FQGNSA. This CDR3 contains 15 residues. The CDR3 reads CASSLQGDGTDTQYF. For the CDR3, the DNA is TGTGCCAGCAGCTTACAGGGCGACGGCACAGATACGCAGTATTTT. Full variable domain (missing parts from reference TRBV7-2 and TRBJ2-3): GAGVSQSPSNKVTEKGKDVELRCDPISGHTALYWYRQSLGQGLEFLIYFQGNSAPDKSGLPSDRFSAERTGGSVSTLTIQRTQQEDSAVYLCASSLQGDGTDTQYFGPGTRLTVL.

There are a few counts of this clonotype. A much larger clonotype is one base distant, so this may be a read error. The V gene is TRBV4-2, the J gene TRBJ1-2; D may be TRBD1 (6 bases). V lost 4 bases and J lost 4, with 10 bases in between. This CDR3 has 13 amino acids. CDR1 and CDR2 (germline): LGHNA, YNFKEQ. The DNA of the CDR3 is TGTGCCAGCAGCCCCGGACAGTTCTATGGCTACACCTTC. Translating gives CASSPGQFYGYTF.

This clonotype has ten or more counts. This rearrangement joins TRBV5-1 to TRBJ2-5; TRBD2 might be the D (5 bases). The CDR3 length is 15 residues. The ends were cut back, 3 bases at V and 2 bases at J, with 14 bases in the middle. Germline V gene lookup returns CDR1 SGHRS and CDR2 YFSETQ. The CDR3 bases are TGCGCCAGCAGCTGGAGCCCCGGGGAGCAAGAGACCCAGTACTTC. Its translation is CASSWSPGEQETQYF.